The clone carrying this T cell receptor beta chain was counted at least ten times. The antigen is not known. HTBI primers from iRepertoire and Arm-PCR of CDR3 regions yielded the TCR beta libraries. A single record per CDR3 protein comes from TCRdb applying MiXCR to the multiplex PCR reads. The sample records under 450,000 distinct CDR3 sequences, 23% being singletons. Indicated time point: persistent/refractory GD, antithyroid drugs over 5 years with positive TRAb. There was RNA extracted from PBMCs, and the TCR library was made from it. The V end was cut by 4 bases, the J end by 5 bases, with 15 bases between. This CDR3 spans 14 amino acids. The germline gives CDR1 ENHRY, CDR2 SYGVKD. These data belong to a study of regulatory T cells in long-lasting Graves disease. Study findings and constraints: Persistent disease was associated with favored TRBV28 usage and with favored use of TRBJ1-2 and TRBJ2-5. The TCR repertoire of persistent Graves' patients was less diverse than that of newly diagnosed ones.

The chain has TRBV10-3 and TRBJ2-7; D not certain. The receptor's source is a female donor with Graves disease. The sample in question was peripheral blood mononuclear cells (PBMCs), obtained when the disease was refractory, from a patient treated with antithyroid drugs. CDR3 residues: CAISAQARRHEQYF. As DNA, the CDR3 is TGTGCCATCAGTGCTCAGGCCCGGCGCCACGAGCAGTACTTC.